The sequence of this T cell receptor (beta chain) was determined in a study of blood T cell repertoires in COVID-19. On the study more broadly: Researchers got acute and convalescent COVID-19 samples from the United States, Italy and Spain.

The method was immunoSEQ multiplex PCR; TCRdb's version includes in-frame clones alone and lacks a portion of them. This table holds approximately 380,000 clones, around 90% found once. Germline values: CDR1 SNHLY, CDR2 FYNNEI. The CDR3 contains 12 residues. The V end lost 5 bases, the J end lost 9 bases, and 8 bases lay between the germline ends. Cohort placement rested on clinical history that participants reported themselves. J is TRBJ1-6 and V is TRBV2, with a possible D match to TRBD1 (6 bases). The receptor comes from a young woman who had recovered from COVID-19. Sequencing used PBMCs or T cells enriched from blood (not recorded which). This CDR3 reads CASSTGSSPLHF. The DNA of the CDR3 is TGTGCCAGCAGTACAGGGAGTTCACCCCTCCACTTT.